This T cell receptor beta chain was found in a study of T cell responses to AZD1222 COVID-19 vaccine. The method was immunoSEQ multiplex PCR; TCRdb's version includes in-frame clones alone and lacks a portion of them. The table includes tens of thousands of clones, around 90% detected once. There are 16 residues in the CDR3. Germline assignment: CDR1 MNHNS and CDR2 SASEGT. Losses at the gene ends were 1 base for V and 6 bases for J; bases not matched to a gene: 10. The sample in question was peripheral blood, obtained 28 days after the second AZD1222 dose. The TCR originated in an adult who received the AZD1222 COVID-19 vaccine. This chain uses TRBV6-1 with TRBJ2-3, with TRBD1 matching 7 bases. Here the CDR3 reads CASSEGMTGLRDTQYF. CDR3 coding DNA: TGTGCCAGCAGTGAAGGCATGACAGGGCTCAGGGATACGCAGTATTTT.